This TCR beta chain was captured in a study of blood T cell repertoires in COVID-19. This clone has more than one count but fewer than ten. Some clones are missing from TCRdb's copy, which holds only in-frame ones; the method was immunoSEQ multiplex PCR. The table includes 140,000 or so clones, around 85% detected once. Clinical history reported by participants formed the basis on which cohorts were assigned. The V gene lost 0 bases and the J gene lost 3 bases, with 8 bases spanning the gap. The germline CDR1 and CDR2 sequences are SGHAT and FQNNGV. The length of the CDR3 is 15 residues. This TCR derives from a man over 45 who had recovered from COVID-19. The material sequenced was PBMCs or T cells enriched from blood (not recorded which). V and J are TRBV11-2 and TRBJ1-4; D unclear. DNA of the CDR3: TGTGCCAGCAGCTTAGATGGAGGTGCTAATGAAAAACTGTTTTTT. Residues: CASSLDGGANEKLFF.